What follows are 10 T cell receptor beta chains derived from one specimen sequenced in a study of CD8 T cells in Susac syndrome (dated by TCRdb to 2018 to 2020). Preparation of the library involved the immunoSEQ multiplex PCR assay. RNA was extracted using the RNeasy kit, and roughly 0.5 to 1 ug of the RNA was reverse transcribed with random hexamers. TCRdb passed the public sequencing reads through fastp at Q25 and MiXCR, retaining productive beta sequences. Entries are consolidated by CDR3 protein sequence, retaining the most common genes and DNA. This sample is represented by 250,000 to 300,000 distinct CDR3 sequences; 75% to 85% of them were singletons. In total, the top ten clones hold 0.2% to 0.25% of the sample. Sequencing input: CD8+ T cells from PBMCs. Receptor source: a human donor with multiple sclerosis.

This chain links TRBV5-4 with TRBJ1-1; D uncertain. Germline loops: CDR1 SGHNT, CDR2 YYREEE (reference sequence). Trimming pared 3 bases from V and 2 bases from J, leaving 14 bases between. The CDR3 has 15 amino acids. The CDR3 here is CASSSAFGKNTEAFF. In DNA form, the CDR3 reads TGTGCCAGCAGCTCCGCCTTCGGGAAAAACACTGAAGCTTTCTTT.

The rearrangement links TRBV5-4 to TRBJ1-1, with D unclear. Trimming shortened V by 2 bases and J by 3 bases, and 5 bases separated the two germline ends. The CDR3 contains 12 residues. Germline V lookup: CDR1 SGHNT, CDR2 YYREEE (reference sequence). Here the CDR3 reads CASSFEYTEAFF. CDR3 nucleotides: TGTGCCAGCAGCTTCGAATACACTGAAGCTTTCTTT.

This clonotype was observed once. The chain is built from TRBV3-1 and TRBJ1-1; D uncertain. The length of the CDR3 is 14 residues. V lost 1 base to trimming and J lost 8 bases, with 14 bases between them. Germline CDR1 and CDR2: LGHDT and YNNKEL (reference sequence). The CDR3 loop is CASSQVGLGSEAFF. As DNA, the CDR3 is TGTGCCAGCAGCCAAGTCGGCCTAGGGAGCGAAGCTTTCTTT. Full variable domain (remainder filled in from reference TRBV3-1 and TRBJ1-1): DTAVSQTPKYLVTQMGNDKSIKCEQNLGHDTMYWYKQDSKKFLKIMFSYNNKELIINETVPNRFSPKSPDKAHLNLHINSLELGDSAVYFCASSQVGLGSEAFFGQGTRLTVV.

This clonotype was detected only once. The rearrangement joins TRBV7-8 to TRBJ2-7; perhaps D is TRBD1 or TRBD2 (5 bases each). CDR3 length equals 14 residues. V was trimmed by 4 bases and J by 3 bases, leaving 13 bases between them. Germline assignment: CDR1 SGHVS and CDR2 FQNEAQ. The CDR3 nucleotides are TGTGCCAGCAGCTCGGGGCCCCGCTTCTACGAGCAGTACTTC. Protein product: CASSSGPRFYEQYF.

Points on this clonotype: The junction and the germline gene differ at one end; a read error may be behind it. J is TRBJ2-1 and V is TRBV28; D tentatively fits TRBD1 or TRBD2 (7 bases each). Germline V gives CDR1 MDHEN, CDR2 SYDVKM. This CDR3 has 17 amino acids. The CDR3 sequence: CASSPMWGRGPYDEQFF. As DNA, the CDR3 is TGTGCCAGCAGTCCCATGTGGGGGAGGGGGCCCTACGATGAGCAGTTCTTC.

The chain uses TRBV29-1 and TRBJ1-2; D unclear. This CDR3 is 13 amino acids long. Germline V gives CDR1 SQVTM, CDR2 ANQGSEA. Trimming took 0 bases from V and 9 from J, leaving 14 bases between them. The CDR3 DNA sequence: TGCAGCGTTGAAGACCGTCAGGTTGGGTGCTACACCTTC. Its translation: CSVEDRQVGCYTF.

This clonotype occurred once. CDR3 in DNA: TGTGCCAGCAGCATCGGGACAGGGACGGCTGAAGCTTTCTTT. Encoded protein: CASSIGTGTAEAFF. The chain is built from TRBV11-2 and TRBJ1-1, with 9 nucleotides matching TRBD1. V shed 5 bases, J shed 6 bases, and the junction held 7 bases outside the gene matches. The CDR3 has 14 amino acids. Germline V gives CDR1 SGHAT, CDR2 FQNNGV.

The gene calls are TRBV7-6 and TRBJ1-1; possibly TRBD1 for D (5 bases). V was shortened by 2 bases and J by 1 base, with 11 bases between the two germline ends. Germline V gene data show CDR1 as SGHVS and CDR2 as FNYEAQ. This CDR3 has 15 residues. The CDR3 loop reads CASSLLEDKNTEAFF. CDR3 bases: TGTGCCAGCAGCTTACTGGAGGACAAGAACACTGAAGCTTTCTTT. The complete variable domain, with remaining parts taken from reference TRBV7-6 and TRBJ1-1, reads GAGVSQSPRYKVTKRGQDVALRCDPISGHVSLYWYRQALGQGPEFLTYFNYEAQQDKSGLPNDRFSAERPEGSISTLTIQRTEQRDSAMYRCASSLLEDKNTEAFFGQGTRLTVV.

The V and J genes are TRBV6-5 and TRBJ2-4; 7 bases align to TRBD1. The CDR3 is 15 residues long. V dropped 0 bases and J dropped 1; count of bases not matched to a gene: 0. Germline V gene data show CDR1 as MNHEY and CDR2 as SVGAGI. The CDR3 is CASSYSGQAKNIQYF. The CDR3 nucleotides are TGTGCCAGCAGTTACTCGGGACAGGCCAAAAACATTCAGTACTTC.

The chain has TRBV20-1 and TRBJ1-4, with TRBD1 as a possible D gene (5 bases). Trimming took off 0 bases at V and 1 base at J, with 9 bases between the two ends. Germline loops: CDR1 DFQATT, CDR2 SNEGSKA (reference sequence). The CDR3 is made up of 15 amino acids. CDR3 sequence: CSARDLQGTNEKLFF. CDR3 nucleotide sequence: TGCAGTGCTAGAGATCTCCAGGGAACTAATGAAAAACTGTTTTTT.